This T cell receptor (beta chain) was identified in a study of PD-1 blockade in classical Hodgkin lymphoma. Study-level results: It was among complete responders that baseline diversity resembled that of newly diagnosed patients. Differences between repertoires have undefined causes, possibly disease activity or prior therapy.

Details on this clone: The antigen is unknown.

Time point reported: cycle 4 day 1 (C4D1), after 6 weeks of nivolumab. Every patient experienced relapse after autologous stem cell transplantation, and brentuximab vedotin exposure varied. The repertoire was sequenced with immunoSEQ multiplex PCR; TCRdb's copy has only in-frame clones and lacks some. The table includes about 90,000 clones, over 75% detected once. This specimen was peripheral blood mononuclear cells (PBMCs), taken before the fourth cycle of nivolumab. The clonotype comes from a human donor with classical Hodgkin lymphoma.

The CDR3 sequence is CASSWIRDRGNQPQHF. The DNA for the CDR3 is TGTGCCAGCAGTTGGATCCGGGACAGGGGAAATCAGCCCCAGCATTTT. The chain links TRBV5-8 to TRBJ1-5; 10 positions agree with TRBD1. The V segment lost 5 bases and the J segment 4 bases; nucleotides outside the gene matches: 9. The CDR3 consists of 16 residues. CDR1 and CDR2 (germline): SGHTS, YDEGEE.